The clone carrying this T cell receptor (beta chain) has just a few counts. As yet, its antigen is unknown. The source of the sample is a study of T-cell memory formation after mild COVID-19. Background on the study: TCR clusters showed largely donor specificity.

Losses at the gene ends were 6 bases for V and 2 bases for J; bases not matched to a gene: 13. This CDR3 is 17 amino acids long. Germline loops: CDR1 MNHEY, CDR2 SVGEGT. Sample barcodes and UMIs were carried by the TCR alpha and TCR beta cDNA libraries that 5'RACE generated with constant-segment primers. TCRdb re-called the 5' RACE reads with MiXCR, one entry per CDR3 protein. The profile shows 260,000 or so distinct CDR3 sequences, around 15% of them singletons. Whole-study findings and limits: Researchers found some responding clones in pre-infection memory, a sign that cross-reactive memory joined. CD4+ contracting clones lay mainly in CM and EM, CD8+ ones in EMRA.

The receptor comes from a man younger than 35 who had mild COVID-19 (a few samples of this study predate the infection). Cell type and time point are not known. Sequenced: PBMCs or a T cell subset sorted from them (not recorded which). V and J are TRBV6-2 or TRBV6-3 and TRBJ1-1, with 9 bases identical to TRBD1. The CDR3 spells CASSRRTGEVKNTEAFF. CDR3 sequence (DNA): TGTGCCAGCAGCCGAAGGACAGGGGAGGTGAAAAACACTGAAGCTTTCTTT.